This TCR beta chain was identified during a study of blood T cell repertoires in COVID-19 (dated by TCRdb to between 2020 and 2021). A note on the overall study: Collaborator samples came from the United States, Italy and Spain and covered acute and convalescent phases of COVID-19. The prospective study material was composed of cDNA or gDNA derived from T cells, B-cell-depleted T cells, or PBMCs. Subjects who had been exposed to COVID-19, were actively infected with it, or had recovered from it provided the deeply sampled blood TCRbeta repertoires that made up the dataset. A freely available public database, intended as a resource for researchers studying the immune response to SARS-CoV-2, is where the repertoires were released. Samples were obtained from the ongoing ImmuneRACE study (first 160 participants) and from approximately 1,200 subjects provided by 6 global collaborators. Sample metadata almost always included a de-identified subject ID, COVID-19 status, age in years and sex. Where available, HLA class I and class II types were obtained from metadata supplied by the sample provider rather than from assay-based typing. Paper-wide results and their limitations: The amount of clinical and demographic metadata varied by source and participant and was provided uncurated.

TCRbeta CDR3 regions were amplified from genomic DNA using the immunoSEQ Assay, a bias-controlled multiplex PCR. In the authors' own workflow: Nucleated cell counts per sample were estimated from amplification of reference gene primers within the assay. Sequence reads were collapsed and filtered to measure the absolute abundance of every unique TCRbeta CDR3 rearrangement. For each sample, productive Simpson clonality was calculated by taking the square root of Simpson's diversity index across productive rearrangements. Sourced from immuneACCESS, this table was stored by TCRdb with only in-frame sequences that have V and J called. A share of the clones is absent; for the studies checked, an unresolved V gene accounts for under half, and the remainder has no known explanation. V and J calls and clone size are given by that table; D and trimming were obtained from the DNA. The table for this sample lists roughly 260,000 clones; about nine tenths of them were counted only once. The ten largest account for about 4.1% of the sample.

This clone has more than one count but fewer than ten. Its recognized antigen is unknown. The sample holds no much larger clone one base away, and base qualities are not on file. Another Seattle source contributed samples from volunteer blood donors who had recovered from COVID-19. The collaborating institutions used their own protocols to collect whole blood in K2EDTA tubes. Collaborator samples were shipped for TCRbeta analysis as frozen whole blood, isolated PBMCs, or DNA extracted from either sample type. This receptor was identified in a man between 60 and 75 years old who had recovered from COVID-19. Sequencing was carried out using peripheral blood.

The DNA is TGTGCCAGCAGCCAAGATCTAGCGGGGAATTCCAATGAGCAGTTCTTC. This sequence encodes CASSQDLAGNSNEQFF. The V and J segments used are TRBV4-2 and TRBJ2-1; the central 9 bases match TRBD2. CDR1 and CDR2, per the germline V gene, are LGHNA and YNFKEQ. Relative to germline, V is missing 0 bases and J is missing 6 bases, with 6 bases of the junction outside any gene match. Its CDR3 holds 16 amino acids, cysteine through phenylalanine. Only CDR3 DNA is held: 48 bases, read in frame from base 1.